Sequencing of this T cell receptor (beta chain) was carried out in a study of blood T cell repertoires in COVID-19. Overall study: Samples taken during acute and convalescent COVID-19 were collected in the United States, Italy and Spain. T cells, B-cell-depleted T cells, or PBMCs provided the cDNA or gDNA that served as material.

Trimming took off 7 bases at V and 7 bases at J, with 19 bases between the two ends. Germline V gives CDR1 SGHVS, CDR2 FNYEAQ. CDR3 length equals 15 residues. Original processing methods: How many nucleated cells were present was estimated from reference gene primer amplification. Sequenced by immunoSEQ multiplex PCR; TCRdb stores in-frame clones only, minus some. V, J and clone size derive from that table, while D and trimming were established from the DNA sequence. There are 65,000 to 85,000 clones in the sample; approximately 82% occur only once, and roughly 5.3% lies in the top ten. The sequencing sample was made of peripheral blood. This TCR derives from a man aged 50 to 60 with active COVID-19. The rearrangement joins TRBV7-6 to TRBJ1-4; D is perhaps TRBD1 (5 bases). CDR3 sequence: CASTDLLGEGEKLFF. The CDR3, as DNA: TGTGCCAGCACCGACCTTCTGGGGGAGGGTGAAAAACTGTTTTTT.